This T cell receptor (beta chain) originates from a study of blood T cell repertoires in COVID-19. Original data processing: The authors estimated nucleated cell counts from reference gene primer amplification. Repertoires were generated with immunoSEQ multiplex PCR, while TCRdb's copy carries only in-frame clones and drops some. Clone size and V and J calls were adopted from that table, with D and trimming inferred from the DNA. This sample has 110,000 to 150,000 clones, with around 89% found just once. The CDR3 consists of 14 residues. V was clipped by 8 bases and J by 7 bases, with 15 bases between them. Per germline, CDR1 SNHLY and CDR2 FYNNEI.

The chain uses TRBV2 and TRBJ1-6, with D possibly matching TRBD1 (6 bases). The sequencing sample was made of peripheral blood. This sequence was found in a man in his sixties with active or convalescent COVID-19. The CDR3 protein is CASGTRQDNSPLHF. CDR3 bases: TGTGCCAGCGGGACCCGACAGGACAATTCACCCCTCCACTTT.